The present T cell receptor beta chain was sequenced within a study of T cell repertoires in cytomegalovirus infection. TCRdb reprocessed the reads via MiXCR and lists one record per CDR3 protein. The sample shows hundreds of thousands of distinct CDR3 sequences, around 32% of them seen only once. CDR1 and CDR2 (germline): KGHSH, LQKENI. The germline V and J ends were trimmed by 6 bases and 3 bases, with 14 bases remaining between them. The CDR3 is 14 residues long. About this clonotype: What it binds is unknown.

Specimen: cultured CD8+ T cells from PBMCs, collected from culture after CMV antigen stimulation. The chain employs TRBV18 and TRBJ1-1, with a possible D match to TRBD1 (6 bases). The source of this sequence is a human donor in good health (CMV status not recorded). Some clones in this sample may be carry-over from other donors' samples. Here the CDR3 DNA reads TGTGCCAGCTCCCCTCAGGGGACGGACACTGAAGCTTTCTTT. Its translation is CASSPQGTDTEAFF. Supplemented by reference TRBV18 and TRBJ1-1, the full variable domain reads NAGVMQNPRHLVRRRGQEARLRCSPMKGHSHVYWYRQLPEEGLKFMVYLQKENIIDESGMPKERFSAEFPKEGPSILRIQQVVRGDSAAYFCASSPQGTDTEAFFGQGTRLTVV.